This T cell receptor beta chain originates from a study of neurological immune-mediated disorders. The cDNA came from 5'RACE with 10-nucleotide random UMIs. TCRdb re-derived calls from the 5' RACE reads in MiXCR, one entry per CDR3 protein. The sample comprises 55,000 to 70,000 distinct CDR3 sequences, approximately 11% of which are singletons, and about 6.6% rests with the top ten. This clonotype was observed at least ten times. The target antigen is unknown. Overall study findings and caveats: The most TCR clonal expansion was seen in HTLV-1-associated myelopathy, and the least was seen in multiple sclerosis, which fell below healthy controls.

As for time point: longitudinal time-point 1 (baseline). The unsorted libraries were generated from a total of 2 million PBMCs, which had been stored in RNAlater at -80 C. V lost 6 bases and J lost 11, with 16 bases in between. Germline assignment: CDR1 MNHNY and CDR2 SVGAGI (reference sequence). This CDR3 comprises 12 residues. The TCR sequence derives from a male donor with HTLV-1-associated myelopathy (HAM/TSP). The rearrangement joins TRBV6-6 to TRBJ1-1; D perhaps matches TRBD1 (5 bases). What was sequenced was PBMCs. DNA for the CDR3: TGTGCCAGCAGACCGGGACCGTCTAAGGCTTTCTTT. The encoded protein is CASRPGPSKAFF.